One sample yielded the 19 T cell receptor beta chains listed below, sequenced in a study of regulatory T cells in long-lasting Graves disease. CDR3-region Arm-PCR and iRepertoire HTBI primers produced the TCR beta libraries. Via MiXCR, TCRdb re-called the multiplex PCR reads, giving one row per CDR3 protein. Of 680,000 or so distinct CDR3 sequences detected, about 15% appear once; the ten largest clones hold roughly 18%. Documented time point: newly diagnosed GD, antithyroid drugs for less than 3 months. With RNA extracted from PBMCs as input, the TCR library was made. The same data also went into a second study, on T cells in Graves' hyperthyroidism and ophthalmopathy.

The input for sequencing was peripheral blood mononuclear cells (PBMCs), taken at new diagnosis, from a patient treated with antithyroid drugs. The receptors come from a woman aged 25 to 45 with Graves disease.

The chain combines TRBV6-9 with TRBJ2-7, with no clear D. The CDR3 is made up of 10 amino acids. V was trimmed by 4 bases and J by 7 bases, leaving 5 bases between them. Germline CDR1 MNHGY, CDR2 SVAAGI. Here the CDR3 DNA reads TGTGCCAGCAGTTGGATGGAGCAGTACTTC. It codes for CASSWMEQYF.

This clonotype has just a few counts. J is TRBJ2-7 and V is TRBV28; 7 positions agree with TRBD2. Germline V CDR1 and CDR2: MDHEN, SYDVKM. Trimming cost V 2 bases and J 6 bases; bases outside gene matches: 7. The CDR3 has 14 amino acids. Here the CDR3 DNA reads TGTGCCAGCAGTTTAATATCCCAGCGGGGCGAGCAGTACTTC. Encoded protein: CASSLISQRGEQYF. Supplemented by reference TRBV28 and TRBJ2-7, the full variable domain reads DVKVTQSSRYLVKRTGEKVFLECVQDMDHENMFWYRQDPGLGLRLIYFSYDVKMKEKGDIPEGYSVSREKKERFSLILESASTNQTSMYLCASSLISQRGEQYFGPGTRLTVT.

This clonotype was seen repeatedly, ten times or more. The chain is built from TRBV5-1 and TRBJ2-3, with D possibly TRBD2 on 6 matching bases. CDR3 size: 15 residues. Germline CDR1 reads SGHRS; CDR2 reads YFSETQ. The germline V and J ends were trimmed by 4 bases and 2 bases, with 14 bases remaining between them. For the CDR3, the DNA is TGCGCCAGCAGCCCTCCCGGGGGAAACACAGATACGCAGTATTTT. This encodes CASSPPGGNTDTQYF.

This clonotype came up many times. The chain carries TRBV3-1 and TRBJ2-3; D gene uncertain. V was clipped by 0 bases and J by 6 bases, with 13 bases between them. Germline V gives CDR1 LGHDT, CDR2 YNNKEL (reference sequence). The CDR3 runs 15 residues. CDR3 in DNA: TGTGCCAGCAGCCAAGATCCCACCTCATGGGATACGCAGTATTTT. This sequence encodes CASSQDPTSWDTQYF.

The CDR3 reads CASSRRGGSPPNQPQHF. CDR3 DNA: TGTGCCAGCAGCCGGAGGGGCGGGAGCCCGCCGAATCAGCCCCAGCATTTT. This chain joins TRBV5-6 and TRBJ1-5; tentatively, D is TRBD1 (5 bases). Trimming shortened V by 4 bases and J by 4 bases, and 21 bases separated the two germline ends. Germline CDR1 and CDR2: SGHDT and YYEEEE. The CDR3 has 17 amino acids.

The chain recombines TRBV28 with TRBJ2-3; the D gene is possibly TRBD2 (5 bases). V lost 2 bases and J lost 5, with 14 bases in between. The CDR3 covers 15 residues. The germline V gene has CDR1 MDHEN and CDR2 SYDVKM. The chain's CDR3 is CASSLTLGVQDTQYF. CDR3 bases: TGTGCCAGCAGTTTAACCTTGGGAGTTCAAGATACGCAGTATTTT. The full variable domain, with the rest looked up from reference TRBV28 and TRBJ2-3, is DVKVTQSSRYLVKRTGEKVFLECVQDMDHENMFWYRQDPGLGLRLIYFSYDVKMKEKGDIPEGYSVSREKKERFSLILESASTNQTSMYLCASSLTLGVQDTQYFGPGTRLTVL.

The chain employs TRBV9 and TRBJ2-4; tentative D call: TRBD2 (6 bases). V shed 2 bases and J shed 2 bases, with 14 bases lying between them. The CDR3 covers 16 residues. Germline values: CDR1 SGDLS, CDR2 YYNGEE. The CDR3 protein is CASSVGFGSSKNIQYF. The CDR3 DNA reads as TGTGCCAGCAGCGTGGGTTTCGGGAGTTCCAAAAACATTCAGTACTTC.

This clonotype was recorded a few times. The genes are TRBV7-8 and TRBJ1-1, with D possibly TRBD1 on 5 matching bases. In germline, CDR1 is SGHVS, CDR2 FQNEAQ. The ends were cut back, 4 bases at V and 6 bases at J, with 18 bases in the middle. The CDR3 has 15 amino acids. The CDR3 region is CASSWGTVGSAEAFF. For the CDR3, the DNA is TGTGCCAGCAGCTGGGGGACGGTCGGTAGCGCTGAAGCTTTCTTT.

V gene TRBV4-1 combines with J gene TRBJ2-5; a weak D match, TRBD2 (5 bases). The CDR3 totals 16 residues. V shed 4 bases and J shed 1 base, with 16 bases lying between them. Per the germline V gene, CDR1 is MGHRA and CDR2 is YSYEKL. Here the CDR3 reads CASSLTSGISQETQYF. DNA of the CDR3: TGCGCCAGCAGCCTAACTTCGGGGATCTCCCAAGAGACCCAGTACTTC.

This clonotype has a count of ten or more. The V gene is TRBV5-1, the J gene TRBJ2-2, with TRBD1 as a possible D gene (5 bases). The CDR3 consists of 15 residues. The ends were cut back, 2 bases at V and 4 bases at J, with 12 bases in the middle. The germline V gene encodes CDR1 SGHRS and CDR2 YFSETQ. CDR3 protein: CASSFQTATTGELFF. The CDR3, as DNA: TGCGCCAGCAGCTTCCAGACAGCCACCACCGGGGAGCTGTTTTTT.

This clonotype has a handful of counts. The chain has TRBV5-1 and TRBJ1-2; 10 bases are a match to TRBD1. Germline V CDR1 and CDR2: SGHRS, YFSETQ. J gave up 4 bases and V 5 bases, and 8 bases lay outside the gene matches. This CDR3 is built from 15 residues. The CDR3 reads CASSRETGGSYGYTF. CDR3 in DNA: TGCGCCAGCAGTCGGGAGACAGGGGGCAGCTATGGCTACACCTTC. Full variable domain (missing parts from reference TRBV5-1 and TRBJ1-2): KAGVTQTPRYLIKTRGQQVTLSCSPISGHRSVSWYQQTPGQGLQFLFEYFSETQRNKGNFPGRFSGRQFSNSRSEMNVSTLELGDSALYLCASSRETGGSYGYTFGSGTRLTVV.

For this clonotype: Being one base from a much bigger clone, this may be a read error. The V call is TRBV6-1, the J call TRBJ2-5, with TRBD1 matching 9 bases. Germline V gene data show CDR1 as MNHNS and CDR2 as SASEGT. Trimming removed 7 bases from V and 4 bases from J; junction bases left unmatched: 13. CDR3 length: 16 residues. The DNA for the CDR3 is TGTGCCAGCACTGGGGGACAGGGAGTACTGATAGAGACCCAGTACTTC. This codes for CASTGGQGVLIETQYF.

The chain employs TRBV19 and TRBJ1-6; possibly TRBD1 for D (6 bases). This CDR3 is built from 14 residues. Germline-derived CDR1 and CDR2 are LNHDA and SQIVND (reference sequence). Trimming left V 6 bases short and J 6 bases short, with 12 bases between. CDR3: CASRSDSSNSPLHF. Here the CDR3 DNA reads TGTGCCAGTAGGTCGGACAGCTCTAATTCACCCCTCCACTTT.

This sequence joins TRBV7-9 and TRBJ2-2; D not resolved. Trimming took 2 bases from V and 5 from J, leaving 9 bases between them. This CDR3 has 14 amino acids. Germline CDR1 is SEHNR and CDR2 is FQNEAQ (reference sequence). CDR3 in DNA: TGTGCCAGCAGCTTAAATGTTGATACCGGGGAGCTGTTTTTT. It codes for CASSLNVDTGELFF.

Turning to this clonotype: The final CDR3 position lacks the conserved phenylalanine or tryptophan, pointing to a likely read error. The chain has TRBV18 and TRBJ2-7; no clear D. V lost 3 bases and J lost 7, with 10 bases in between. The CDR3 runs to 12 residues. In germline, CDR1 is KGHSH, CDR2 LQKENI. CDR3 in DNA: TGTGCCAGCTCACCCCTCGCTCGGGAGCAGTACTCC. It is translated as CASSPLAREQYS.

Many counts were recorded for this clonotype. The DNA of the CDR3 is TGTGCCAGCAGCTTATTTGTCGGGGGGAACACTGAAGCTTTCTTT. It codes for CASSLFVGGNTEAFF. The chain uses TRBV7-2 and TRBJ1-1, with a possible D match to TRBD1 (5 bases). V was cut by 2 bases and J by 1 base, with 11 bases left in between. Germline V gene sequence: CDR1 SGHTA, CDR2 FQGNSA. The CDR3 runs 15 residues. The whole variable domain, remainder taken from reference TRBV7-2 and TRBJ1-1, is GAGVSQSPSNKVTEKGKDVELRCDPISGHTALYWYRQSLGQGLEFLIYFQGNSAPDKSGLPSDRFSAERTGGSVSTLTIQRTQQEDSAVYLCASSLFVGGNTEAFFGQGTRLTVV.

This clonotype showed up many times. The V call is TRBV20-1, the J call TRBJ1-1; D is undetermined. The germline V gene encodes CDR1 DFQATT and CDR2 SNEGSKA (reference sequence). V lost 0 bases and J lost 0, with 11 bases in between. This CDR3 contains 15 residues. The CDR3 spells CSARDLLGMNTEAFF. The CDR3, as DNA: TGCAGTGCTAGAGATCTATTAGGGATGAACACTGAAGCTTTCTTT.

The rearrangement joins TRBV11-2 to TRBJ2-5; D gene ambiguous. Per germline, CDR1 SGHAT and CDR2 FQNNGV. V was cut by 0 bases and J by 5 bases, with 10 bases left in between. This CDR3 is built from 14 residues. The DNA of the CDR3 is TGTGCCAGCAGCTTAGAGGCCGCTGGGGAGACCCAGTACTTC. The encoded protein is CASSLEAAGETQYF. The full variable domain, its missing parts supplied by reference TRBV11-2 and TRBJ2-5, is EAGVAQSPRYKIIEKRQSVAFWCNPISGHATLYWYQQILGQGPKLLIQFQNNGVVDDSQLPKDRFSAERLKGVDSTLKIQPAKLEDSAVYLCASSLEAAGETQYFGPGTRLLVL.

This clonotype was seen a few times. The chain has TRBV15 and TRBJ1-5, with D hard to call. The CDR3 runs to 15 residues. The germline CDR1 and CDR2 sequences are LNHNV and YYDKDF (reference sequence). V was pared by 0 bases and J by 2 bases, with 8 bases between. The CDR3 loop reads CATSRDLGGNQPQHF. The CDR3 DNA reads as TGTGCCACCAGCAGAGATCTTGGGGGCAATCAGCCCCAGCATTTT. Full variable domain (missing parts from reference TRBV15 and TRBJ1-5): DAMVIQNPRYQVTQFGKPVTLSCSQTLNHNVMYWYQQKSSQAPKLLFHYYDKDFNNEADTPDNFQSRRPNTSFCFLDIRSPGLGDTAMYLCATSRDLGGNQPQHFGDGTRLSIL.